The next 28 T cell receptor beta chains were all read from a single sample in a study of neurological immune-mediated disorders. MiXCR, applied by TCRdb to the 5' RACE reads, yields one record per CDR3 protein. The table records about 99,000 distinct CDR3 sequences, approximately 10% of them present only once. Described time point: longitudinal time-point 3. The sample comprised PBMCs. The receptors stem from a female donor with HTLV-1-associated myelopathy (HAM/TSP).

In regard to this clonotype: This may stem from a read error, because a much larger clone lies one nucleotide away. V is TRBV9 and J is TRBJ1-1, with unresolved D. The CDR3 contains 14 residues. Germline lookup yields CDR1 SGDLS and CDR2 YYNGEE. V lost 1 base and J lost 5, with 12 bases in between. For the CDR3, the DNA is TGTGCCAGCAGCGTAACCTCCCATCAGACTGAAGCTTTCTTT. Protein sequence: CASSVTSHQTEAFF.

This clonotype occurred many times. The V and J genes are TRBV5-1 and TRBJ2-6; D gene unclear. V gave up 4 bases and J gave up 6 bases, with 2 bases separating them. The CDR3 totals 11 residues. In germline, CDR1 is SGHRS, CDR2 YFSETQ. CDR3 in DNA: TGCGCCAGCAGCGTGGCCAACGTCCTGACTTTC. Translation: CASSVANVLTF.

This clonotype came up many times. This chain joins TRBV5-6 and TRBJ1-2; no clear D. Trimming shortened V by 0 bases and J by 4 bases, and 13 bases separated the two germline ends. The CDR3 consists of 15 residues. Per germline, CDR1 SGHDT and CDR2 YYEEEE. The CDR3: CASSLGRAGSYGYTF. As DNA, the CDR3 is TGTGCCAGCAGCTTGGGGCGCGCGGGGTCCTATGGCTACACCTTC. Together with reference TRBV5-6 and TRBJ1-2, the CDR3 gives the full variable domain: DAGVTQSPTHLIKTRGQQVTLRCSPKSGHDTVSWYQQALGQGPQFIFQYYEEEERQRGNFPDRFSGHQFPNYSSELNVNALLLGDSALYLCASSLGRAGSYGYTFGSGTRLTVV.

In this sample, this clonotype turned up many times. V gene TRBV3-1 combines with J gene TRBJ1-6, with 7 bases matching TRBD1. CDR1 and CDR2 from the germline V gene are LGHDT and YNNKEL (reference sequence). With 4 bases clipped from V and 6 bases from J, the junction kept 9 bases outside the gene matches. This CDR3 spans 16 amino acids. This CDR3 reads CASSLNTGASNSPLHF. The CDR3 DNA reads as TGTGCCAGCAGCCTCAATACAGGGGCTTCTAATTCACCCCTCCACTTT.

This clonotype was recorded many times. This chain joins TRBV5-1 and TRBJ1-1; tentatively, D is TRBD1 (5 bases). CDR3 size: 14 residues. Germline V gene data show CDR1 as SGHRS and CDR2 as YFSETQ. Deletions cut 0 bases from V and 1 base from J, with 7 bases between. CDR3 in amino acids: CASSLGDGNTEAFF. The CDR3 region has the DNA TGCGCCAGCAGCTTGGGGGACGGGAACACTGAAGCTTTCTTT.

With regard to this clonotype: Being one base from a much bigger clone, this may be a read error. The CDR3 DNA reads as TGTGTCAGCAGCACCGCAGGGGACGGTGAAGCTTTCTTT. Translation: CVSSTAGDGEAFF. This chain joins TRBV27 and TRBJ1-1; TRBD1 is a possible D gene (6 bases). The CDR3 consists of 13 residues. Germline CDR1 MNHEY, CDR2 SMNVEV (reference sequence).

This clonotype has a count of ten or more. The chain is built from TRBV5-1 and TRBJ2-7; the D gene is possibly TRBD2 (5 bases). The V and J ends lost 2 bases and 3 bases respectively, with 12 bases between them. Germline loops: CDR1 SGHRS, CDR2 YFSETQ. The CDR3 contains 14 residues. The CDR3 sequence is CASSFDGNNYEQYF. CDR3 coding DNA: TGCGCCAGCAGCTTTGACGGGAATAACTACGAGCAGTACTTC.

This clonotype showed up many times. V gene TRBV27 combines with J gene TRBJ2-7, with TRBD1 identical over 8 bases. CDR3 length: 15 residues. With 6 bases clipped from V and 3 bases from J, the junction kept 10 bases outside the gene matches. The germline CDR1 and CDR2 sequences are MNHEY and SMNVEV (reference sequence). CDR3 DNA sequence: TGTGCCAGCAGGCCCTCAGGGGGCTCGGGCTACGAGCAGTACTTC. It specifies CASRPSGGSGYEQYF.

This clonotype was seen repeatedly, ten times or more. The CDR3 does not end in the conserved phenylalanine or tryptophan, so this is likely a read error. No DNA is shown, since the ends of the CDR3 on it are uncertain; the CDR3 is the one TCRdb lists. This chain links TRBV7-9 with TRBJ2-7; the table's D call TRBD1 went unverified against the DNA. Germline-derived CDR1 and CDR2 are SEHNR and FQNEAQ (reference sequence). The CDR3 is made up of 12 amino acids, end residues included. CDR3 sequence: CASSFDPGPSFI.

This clonotype has more than one count but fewer than ten. The chain recombines TRBV20-1 with TRBJ2-1; the match to TRBD2 covers 8 bases. This CDR3 is 13 amino acids long. From germline, CDR1 is DFQATT and CDR2 SNEGSKA (reference sequence). The J segment lost 6 bases and the V segment lost 3 bases, leaving 4 bases of the junction unmatched. The CDR3 spells CSASGGAPNEQFF. In DNA form, the CDR3 reads TGCAGTGCTAGCGGGGGGGCCCCCAATGAGCAGTTCTTC.

This clonotype was seen ten or more times. The chain couples TRBV5-5 to TRBJ1-5, with D unresolved. This CDR3 has 17 residues. Germline-derived CDR1 and CDR2 are SGHKS and YYEKEE (reference sequence). V lost 3 bases and J 0 bases, leaving 16 bases between the germline ends. Written as DNA, the CDR3 is TGTGCCAGCAGCTCAACGGGCCAGTTCTATAGCAATCAGCCCCAGCATTTT. Translated: CASSSTGQFYSNQPQHF.

The sample holds many counts of this clonotype. The chain is built from TRBV18 and TRBJ2-3; TRBD2 aligns across 8 bases. The CDR3 has 15 residues. V shed 1 base, J shed 6 bases, and the junction held 6 bases outside the gene matches. CDR1 and CDR2 (germline): KGHSH, LQKENI. In nucleotides, the CDR3 is TGTGCCAGCTCACCACAGCGGGGGAGTGGGGATACGCAGTATTTT. It codes for CASSPQRGSGDTQYF.

This clonotype was detected ten times or more. The CDR3 DNA follows: TGCAGTGCTAGAGATATGGGACATTCCTACGAGCAGTACTTC. Translating gives CSARDMGHSYEQYF. This chain connects TRBV20-1 to TRBJ2-7; maybe TRBD1 (6 bases). Trimming took 0 bases from V and 1 from J, leaving 10 bases between them. Germline V gives CDR1 DFQATT, CDR2 SNEGSKA (reference sequence). The CDR3 consists of 14 residues.

This clonotype was counted many times. This rearrangement joins TRBV4-1 to TRBJ2-2; TRBD1 is a possible D gene (6 bases). Trimming removed 0 bases at V and 7 bases at J, with 12 bases between. CDR3 size: 15 residues. The germline V gene encodes CDR1 MGHRA and CDR2 YSYEKL. The CDR3 bases are TGCGCCAGCAGCCAAGAGGGGGCAGGGGTCGGGGAGCTGTTTTTT. Encoded protein: CASSQEGAGVGELFF.

This clonotype was detected many times. The chain carries TRBV20-1 and TRBJ2-7; the D gene could be TRBD1 or TRBD2 (7 bases each). This CDR3 is built from 12 residues. V lost 7 bases, J lost 4 bases, and 14 bases lay in between. Germline CDR1 reads DFQATT; CDR2 reads SNEGSKA (reference sequence). The CDR3 nucleotides read TGCAGTGTTGCAGGGGGGGGGTACGAGCAGTACTTC. It encodes CSVAGGGYEQYF.

This clonotype was counted ten times or more. The V and J genes are TRBV20-1 and TRBJ2-7, with 10 bases matching TRBD1. V gave up 1 base and J gave up 6 bases; unmatched junction bases: 15. The length of the CDR3 is 17 residues. The germline V gene encodes CDR1 DFQATT and CDR2 SNEGSKA (reference sequence). The chain's CDR3 is CSARGSLSGQGFREQYF. The CDR3 bases are TGCAGTGCTAGAGGTTCCTTATCGGGACAGGGGTTCCGCGAGCAGTACTTC.

In regard to this clonotype: A much larger clone lies a single base off, so this may be a read error. The V and J genes are TRBV19 and TRBJ1-1, with 8 bases identical to TRBD1. CDR1 and CDR2 (germline): LNHDA, SQIVND (reference sequence). The CDR3 covers 14 residues. The CDR3 protein is CDSSHRGSATEAFF. DNA of the CDR3: TGTGACAGTTCACACAGGGGGTCTGCCACTGAAGCTTTCTTT.

This clonotype showed up many times. The CDR3 loop reads CASSTWGPGWETQYF. The CDR3 DNA follows: TGTGCCAGCAGTACCTGGGGGCCCGGGTGGGAGACCCAGTACTTC. The chain links TRBV6-1 to TRBJ2-5; TRBD1 might be the D (6 bases). Trimming took 5 bases from V and 5 from J, leaving 18 bases between them. CDR1 and CDR2 (germline): MNHNS, SASEGT. The CDR3 totals 15 residues.

This clonotype was recorded many times. CDR3 residues: CASSPPSSGANRNEQFF. The CDR3 DNA reads as TGTGCCAGCAGCCCCCCCAGTTCAGGGGCAAATAGGAATGAGCAGTTCTTC. This chain connects TRBV6-2 or TRBV6-3 to TRBJ2-1, with D possibly TRBD1 on 6 matching bases. The germline V and J ends were trimmed by 6 bases and 7 bases, with 25 bases remaining between them. Germline V gene sequence: CDR1 MNHEY, CDR2 SVGEGT. The CDR3 is 17 amino acids.

This clonotype was detected ten times or more. The rearrangement joins TRBV5-1 to TRBJ2-7; perhaps D is TRBD1 or TRBD2 (5 bases each). Germline V gene data show CDR1 as SGHRS and CDR2 as YFSETQ. V lost 1 base and J lost 6, with 11 bases in between. The CDR3 has 13 residues. CDR3 in amino acids: CASSLLEGLEQYF. Written as DNA, the CDR3 is TGCGCCAGCAGCTTGCTAGAGGGGCTCGAGCAGTACTTC.

This clonotype was counted at least ten times. The chain is built from TRBV20-1 and TRBJ1-2; D might be TRBD1 (5 bases). The CDR3 is 13 amino acids. V gave up 8 bases and J gave up 6 bases, with 19 bases separating them. From germline, CDR1 is DFQATT and CDR2 SNEGSKA (reference sequence). The CDR3 DNA reads TGCAGTCAACCCTGGGCAGGGAACCATGGCTACACCTTC. It specifies CSQPWAGNHGYTF.

This clonotype was observed many times. The chain is built from TRBV7-2 and TRBJ1-5; 7 nucleotides line up with TRBD1. V trimming: 4 bases; J trimming: 0 bases; junction bases outside the gene matches: 3. The germline V gene has CDR1 SGHTA and CDR2 FQGNSA. The CDR3 spans 15 residues. DNA of the CDR3: TGTGCCAGCAGCTACAGGGGCGATAGCAATCAGCCCCAGCATTTT. Its protein product is CASSYRGDSNQPQHF. Full variable domain (rest looked up from reference TRBV7-2 and TRBJ1-5): GAGVSQSPSNKVTEKGKDVELRCDPISGHTALYWYRQSLGQGLEFLIYFQGNSAPDKSGLPSDRFSAERTGGSVSTLTIQRTQQEDSAVYLCASSYRGDSNQPQHFGDGTRLSIL.

There are many counts of this clonotype. The genes are TRBV4-1 and TRBJ2-2; perhaps TRBD2 as D (6 bases). CDR1 and CDR2 (germline): MGHRA, YSYEKL. The V end lost 3 bases, the J end lost 9 bases, and 14 bases lay between the germline ends. CDR3 size: 14 residues. The CDR3, as DNA: TGCGCCAGCAGCCAGACTAGTTTTAGTAGGGAGCTGTTTTTT. It is translated as CASSQTSFSRELFF.

This clonotype appeared many times. The V gene is TRBV20-1, the J gene TRBJ1-4; 8 positions match TRBD1. CDR1 DFQATT and CDR2 SNEGSKA come from the germline V gene (reference sequence). The V and J ends lost 5 bases and 8 bases, in that order; junction bases with no gene match: 7. The CDR3 spans 13 residues. CDR3 amino acids: CSAFPGQEEKLFF. In DNA, the CDR3 is TGCAGTGCTTTTCCGGGACAGGAGGAAAAACTGTTTTTT.

This clonotype was seen ten or more times. The chain couples TRBV11-2 to TRBJ2-1; either TRBD1 or TRBD2 may supply D (6 bases each). V lost 5 bases and J 5 bases, leaving 25 bases between the germline ends. Germline V gives CDR1 SGHAT, CDR2 FQNNGV. The CDR3 is 18 residues long. The CDR3 DNA follows: TGTGCCAGCAGCCCCGCCAGCTACAGGGTTAGGGGGGACAATGAGCAGTTCTTC. This translates into CASSPASYRVRGDNEQFF. Variable domain in full (rest from reference TRBV11-2 and TRBJ2-1): EAGVAQSPRYKIIEKRQSVAFWCNPISGHATLYWYQQILGQGPKLLIQFQNNGVVDDSQLPKDRFSAERLKGVDSTLKIQPAKLEDSAVYLCASSPASYRVRGDNEQFFGPGTRLTVL.

In this sample, this clonotype turned up many times. The CDR3 loop reads CASSVRLVGEQFF. The CDR3 nucleotides read TGTGCCAGCAGCGTAAGACTAGTGGGTGAGCAGTTCTTC. This chain joins TRBV3-1 and TRBJ2-1, with D tentatively TRBD2 (6 bases). CDR1 is LGHDT and CDR2 is YNNKEL in the germline V gene (reference sequence). The CDR3 runs to 13 residues. Trimming left V 5 bases short and J 9 bases short, with 14 bases between.

This clonotype was recorded at least ten times. J is TRBJ2-2 and V is TRBV5-1; 12 nucleotides match TRBD1. The V and J ends lost 0 bases and 12 bases, in that order; junction bases with no gene match: 6. This CDR3 has 15 residues. Germline-derived CDR1 and CDR2 are SGHRS and YFSETQ. This CDR3 reads CASSLELGQGAKLFF. The CDR3 DNA reads as TGCGCCAGCAGCTTGGAACTGGGACAGGGGGCGAAGCTGTTTTTT.

About this clonotype itself: This may stem from a read error, because a much larger clone lies one nucleotide away. V is TRBV6-5 and J is TRBJ2-3; D is perhaps TRBD1 or TRBD2 (6 bases each). CDR1 is MNHEY and CDR2 is SVGAGI in the germline V gene. This CDR3 contains 15 residues. V dropped 10 bases and J dropped 0 bases, with 17 bases sitting between them. CDR3 in amino acids: CANRAERASTDTQYF. The CDR3 bases are TGTGCCAACAGGGCCGAGCGGGCGAGCACAGATACGCAGTATTTT.